This TCR beta chain was captured in a study of CD8+CD57+ T cells in acquired aplastic anemia. It was genomic DNA that served as the template for profiling TCR beta VDJ and CDR3. TCRdb reanalysed the reads using MiXCR and keeps one entry per CDR3 protein. The table includes roughly 300,000 distinct CDR3 sequences, roughly half detected once. There are a few counts of this clonotype. The germline V gene has CDR1 SEHNR and CDR2 FQNEAQ (reference sequence). Trimming stripped 5 bases from V and 7 bases from J, with 18 bases between. CDR3 length: 16 amino acids. The origin of this receptor is a human donor with severe aplastic anemia or a healthy control (not recorded which). The chain couples TRBV7-9 to TRBJ1-6, with no clear D. Sequenced input: sorted CD4+, CD8+, or CD8+CD57+ T cells (not recorded which) from PBMCs. The CDR3, as DNA: TGTGCCAGCAGCCTAGGCCTGGGCGGCGGGAATTCACCCCTCCACTTT. Encoded protein: CASSLGLGGGNSPLHF.